A single sample is the source of the 16 T cell receptor beta chains below, sequenced in a study of cytomegalovirus exposure and HLA in healthy donors (dated by TCRdb to 2016 to 2017). Library construction relied on the immunoSEQ multiplex PCR assay. The clones in this table, taken by TCRdb from immuneACCESS, are in-frame only. Not every clone is retained; where verified, under half of the shortfall comes from an unresolved V gene, and the cause of the rest is unknown. The sample yields about 150,000 clones; roughly 93% were counted once. The biggest ten clones account for less than 2% of the sample. The sample was PBMCs. The origin of the receptors is a man between 18 and 35 years old in good health and CMV-seropositive.

This sequence joins TRBV27 and TRBJ2-2, with D hard to call. The V end lost 5 bases, the J end lost 6 bases, and 7 bases lay between the germline ends. This CDR3 has 12 amino acids. CDR1 is MNHEY, CDR2 SMNVEV, per germline (reference sequence). Here the CDR3 DNA reads TGTGCCAGCAGTATAGTCCCCGGGGAGCTGTTTTTT. Translating gives CASSIVPGELFF.

The V call is TRBV5-1, the J call TRBJ2-3, with TRBD2 identical over 7 bases. The germline V gene has CDR1 SGHRS and CDR2 YFSETQ. The CDR3 has 20 amino acids. V trimming: 0 bases; J trimming: 6 bases; junction bases outside the gene matches: 22. CDR3 region: CASSLAGSVFGRPEVDTQYF. Written as DNA, the CDR3 is TGCGCCAGCAGCTTGGCCGGGTCCGTTTTCGGGAGGCCTGAGGTGGATACGCAGTATTTT.

This clone was counted once. The chain is built from TRBV5-1 and TRBJ1-4; 7 nucleotides match TRBD1. The CDR3 extends over 16 amino acids. V shed 3 bases and J 6 bases; nucleotides not matched to a gene: 11. Germline V gene lookup returns CDR1 SGHRS and CDR2 YFSETQ. The CDR3 DNA reads TGCGCCAGCAGCTCATATGAAGGACAGGAAGATGAAAAACTGTTTTTT. This sequence encodes CASSSYEGQEDEKLFF.

The CDR3 DNA sequence: TGTGCCAGCAGCTTCGTACGGGAACAAGAGACCCAGTACTTC. Its protein is CASSFVREQETQYF. The chain combines TRBV5-6 with TRBJ2-5; maybe TRBD2 (5 bases). Germline V gene lookup returns CDR1 SGHDT and CDR2 YYEEEE. The CDR3 consists of 14 residues. V lost 2 bases and J lost 2, with 10 bases in between.

The chain joins TRBV25-1 to TRBJ2-5, with a tentative D call TRBD2 (6 bases). The germline V gene has CDR1 MGHDK and CDR2 SYGVNS. V gave up 1 base and J gave up 5 bases, with 14 bases separating them. CDR3 length: 15 residues. CDR3: CASSEFRGGVETQYF. The CDR3 bases are TGTGCCAGCAGTGAATTCCGCGGCGGGGTGGAGACCCAGTACTTC. Full variable domain (missing parts from reference TRBV25-1 and TRBJ2-5): EADIYQTPRYLVIGTGKKITLECSQTMGHDKMYWYQQDPGMELHLIHYSYGVNSTEKGDLSSESTVSRIRTEHFPLTLESARPSHTSQYLCASSEFRGGVETQYFGPGTRLLVL.

V and J are TRBV6-5 and TRBJ1-2; a weak D match, TRBD1 (5 bases). Germline assignment: CDR1 MNHEY and CDR2 SVGAGI. The CDR3 totals 13 residues. The V gene lost 6 bases and the J gene lost 8 bases, with 16 bases spanning the gap. CDR3 region: CASSWGRSMGYTF. The DNA for the CDR3 is TGTGCCAGCAGCTGGGGCAGATCTATGGGCTACACCTTC.

This sequence joins TRBV21-1 and TRBJ1-2; TRBD1 is the table's D call and was not checked against the DNA. TRBV21-1 is described as a pseudogene. The CDR3 contains 15 residues. CDR3 sequence reads: CASTHDSYHFYGYTF. CDR3 nucleotide sequence: TGTGCCAGCACCCATGACAGTTACCATTTCTATGGCTACACCTTC.

The rearrangement links TRBV4-1 to TRBJ2-7, with 8 bases that match TRBD2. The V gene's germline CDR1 is MGHRA and CDR2 YSYEKL. The trim removed 3 bases at V and 4 bases at J, leaving 2 bases unmatched. This CDR3 comprises 13 residues. The CDR3 is CASSHGRDYEQYF. In DNA form, the CDR3 reads TGCGCCAGCAGCCACGGGAGGGATTACGAGCAGTACTTC.

This clone has only one observation. V usage is TRBV29-1 and J usage is TRBJ1-1; possibly TRBD1 for D (6 bases). The CDR3 length is 14 residues. The V and J ends lost 3 bases and 4 bases respectively, with 15 bases between them. Germline V CDR1 and CDR2: SQVTM, ANQGSEA. CDR3 amino acids: CSVERGRGATEAFF. In DNA, the CDR3 is TGCAGCGTTGAGCGGGGGCGGGGTGCCACTGAAGCTTTCTTT.

The chain is built from TRBV19 and TRBJ2-7; D is possibly TRBD2 (5 bases). The V gene lost 3 bases and the J gene lost 6 bases, with 9 bases spanning the gap. This CDR3 region has 12 residues. Per the germline V gene, CDR1 is LNHDA and CDR2 is SQIVND (reference sequence). Here the CDR3 DNA reads TGTGCCAGTAGTATGAACGGGGTCGAGCAGTACTTC. As protein: CASSMNGVEQYF.

The genes are TRBV7-6 and TRBJ2-6; D uncertain. V lost 6 bases and J 0 bases, leaving 6 bases between the germline ends. The germline CDR1 and CDR2 sequences are SGHVS and FNYEAQ. The CDR3 covers 14 residues. The CDR3: CASRENSGANVLTF. DNA of the CDR3: TGTGCCAGCAGGGAGAACTCTGGGGCCAACGTCCTGACTTTC.

In DNA, the CDR3 is TGTGCCAGTAGAAAAGCGGGAGGGAGTGGCGCCGGGGAGCTGTTTTTT. This codes for CASRKAGGSGAGELFF. V is TRBV19 and J is TRBJ2-2; 10 bases are shared with TRBD2. The CDR3 covers 16 residues. The V and J ends lost 6 bases and 6 bases, in that order; junction bases with no gene match: 10. CDR1 is LNHDA, CDR2 SQIVND, per germline (reference sequence).

The rearrangement links TRBV5-6 to TRBJ2-1, with 7 bases that match TRBD1. CDR3 size: 13 residues. J was trimmed by 8 bases and V by 3 bases; bases with no gene match: 5. Germline CDR1 SGHDT, CDR2 YYEEEE. In nucleotides, the CDR3 is TGTGCCAGCAGCTCACAGGGGTTCCATGAGCAGTTCTTC. Its protein is CASSSQGFHEQFF.

This clone has a handful of counts. This same CDR3 is encoded by further DNA sequences in the sample. The V gene is TRBV19, the J gene TRBJ1-2, with TRBD1 matching 12 bases. The CDR3 covers 15 residues. CDR1 LNHDA and CDR2 SQIVND come from the germline V gene (reference sequence). V dropped 5 bases and J dropped 4; count of bases not matched to a gene: 5. In DNA form, the CDR3 reads TGTGCCAGTAGTGCCGGGACAGGGGGCGGCTATGGCTACACCTTC. As protein: CASSAGTGGGYGYTF. Drawing the rest from reference TRBV19 and TRBJ1-2, the complete variable domain is DGGITQSPKYLFRKEGQNVTLSCEQNLNHDAMYWYRQDPGQGLRLIYYSQIVNDFQKGDIAEGYSVSREKKESFPLTVTSAQKNPTAFYLCASSAGTGGGYGYTFGSGTRLTVV.

The CDR3 nucleotides are TGCGCCAGCAGCACGGGACAGGGGTCTGAAGCTTTCTTT. It codes for CASSTGQGSEAFF. V usage is TRBV5-1 and J usage is TRBJ1-1; 10 bases map to TRBD1. The germline V gene encodes CDR1 SGHRS and CDR2 YFSETQ. The junction had 3 bases not matched to a gene; V was cut back by 4 bases and J by 6 bases. The CDR3 is made up of 13 amino acids.

This chain uses TRBV28 with TRBJ1-5; D remains unclear. Germline V gives CDR1 MDHEN, CDR2 SYDVKM. CDR3 size: 16 residues. V dropped 1 base and J dropped 7 bases, with 17 bases sitting between them. In DNA form, the CDR3 reads TGTGCCAGCAGTTTATTCGAGGCATCTGGAGGACAGCCCCAGCATTTT. Amino acid sequence: CASSLFEASGGQPQHF.